The 11 T cell receptor beta chains reported below all come from one sample, sequenced in a study of molecular identifiers for immune sequencing clone quantification. Via MiXCR, TCRdb re-called the PCR reads, giving one row per CDR3 protein. The data show just over 40,000 distinct CDR3 sequences, approximately 18% seen once. Sequenced material: naive CD8+ T cells from blood, with Jurkat cell RNA spiked in. Indicated subset: FACS-sorted CD8+CD4-CCR7+CD45RA+ naive T cells. These receptor sequences come from a human donor in good health. Some libraries in this study had Jurkat cell RNA spiked in.

This clonotype has a count of ten or more. This chain links TRBV6-5 with TRBJ2-2; D ambiguous. The V end lost 2 bases, the J end lost 2 bases, and 6 bases lay between the germline ends. The CDR3 consists of 14 residues. The germline V gene encodes CDR1 MNHEY and CDR2 SVGAGI. CDR3 loop: CASSYGLNTGELFF. CDR3 bases: TGTGCCAGCAGTTACGGCCTTAACACCGGGGAGCTGTTTTTT.

This clonotype was recorded at least ten times. The chain is built from TRBV27 and TRBJ2-7; TRBD1 agrees at 9 bases. Germline CDR1 MNHEY, CDR2 SMNVEV (reference sequence). V dropped 3 bases and J dropped 3; count of bases not matched to a gene: 3. CDR3 length: 14 residues. The CDR3 DNA reads TGTGCCAGCAGTTTGTTGGGACAGGGCTACGAGCAGTACTTC. This translates into CASSLLGQGYEQYF.

Concerning this clonotype: Just one base apart from a much larger clone, this may be a read error. This chain connects TRBV6-2 or TRBV6-3 to TRBJ2-7; a possible D gene is TRBD2 (6 bases). The CDR3 spans 13 residues. Germline values: CDR1 MNHEY, CDR2 SVGEGT. The CDR3: CASGDFLAYERYF. The CDR3 DNA sequence: TGTGCCAGCGGGGACTTTTTGGCCTACGAGCGGTACTTC.

Many counts were recorded for this clonotype. The chain uses TRBV12-3 or TRBV12-4 and TRBJ1-5, with no clear D. V was pared by 6 bases and J by 4 bases, with 10 bases between. The CDR3 has 13 residues. The CDR3 spells CASRAGPNQPQHF. DNA of the CDR3: TGTGCCAGCAGAGCGGGTCCTAATCAGCCCCAGCATTTT.

The sample holds many counts of this clonotype. The chain has TRBV15 and TRBJ2-4; D not resolved. CDR3 length equals 12 residues. Trimming removed 3 bases from V and 5 bases from J, with 5 bases in between. Per the germline V gene, CDR1 is LNHNV and CDR2 is YYDKDF (reference sequence). Here the CDR3 DNA reads TGTGCCACCAGCAGTCCGGAAAACATTCAGTACTTC. This sequence encodes CATSSPENIQYF.

This clonotype came up many times. The V gene is TRBV29-1, the J gene TRBJ2-5; TRBD1 matches 7 bases. This CDR3 comprises 15 residues. V dropped 6 bases and J dropped 0; count of bases not matched to a gene: 10. In germline, CDR1 is SQVTM, CDR2 ANQGSEA. The CDR3 reads CSVNARGQDQETQYF. The CDR3 DNA reads TGCAGCGTCAACGCGCGAGGACAGGACCAAGAGACCCAGTACTTC.

The chain uses TRBV5-5 and TRBJ2-7; TRBD1 or TRBD2 may be the D gene (5 bases each). V lost 3 bases and J 2 bases, leaving 15 bases between the germline ends. CDR1 and CDR2 (germline): SGHKS, YYEKEE (reference sequence). This CDR3 comprises 15 residues. Written as DNA, the CDR3 is TGTGCCAGCAGCTCCCATAGGGACGGAACCTACGAGCAGTACTTC. It specifies CASSSHRDGTYEQYF.

This clonotype was detected ten times or more. The J gene is TRBJ2-2, the V gene TRBV28; weak D call: TRBD1 (6 bases). CDR3 length equals 14 residues. Trimming removed 5 bases at V and 4 bases at J, with 11 bases between. The V gene's germline CDR1 is MDHEN and CDR2 SYDVKM. The chain's CDR3 is CASSTGLLTGELFF. CDR3 DNA sequence: TGTGCCAGCAGTACAGGGTTACTCACCGGGGAGCTGTTTTTT.

CDR3 in amino acids: CASSIWAWGNQPQHF. The CDR3 DNA is TGTGCCAGTAGTATTTGGGCATGGGGCAATCAGCCCCAGCATTTT. The chain carries TRBV19 and TRBJ1-5; D ambiguous. The germline V gene has CDR1 LNHDA and CDR2 SQIVND (reference sequence). Trimming took 3 bases from V and 2 from J, leaving 11 bases between them. This CDR3 comprises 15 residues.

There are many counts of this clonotype. V is TRBV7-2 and J is TRBJ2-7; D ambiguous. There are 14 residues in the CDR3. From germline, CDR1 is SGHTA and CDR2 FQGNSA. V was shortened by 1 base and J by 3 bases, with 10 bases between the two germline ends. CDR3 bases: TGTGCCAGCAGCTTAGGTGACATTAGCTACGAGCAGTACTTC. It encodes CASSLGDISYEQYF.

In its sample, this clonotype was seen many times. This chain joins TRBV5-1 and TRBJ2-7; D uncertain. This CDR3 has 13 amino acids. Germline loops: CDR1 SGHRS, CDR2 YFSETQ. V lost 0 bases, J lost 3 bases, and 7 bases lay in between. As DNA, the CDR3 is TGCGCCAGCAGCTTGGCCGCAGGCTACGAGCAGTACTTC. It yields the protein CASSLAAGYEQYF.